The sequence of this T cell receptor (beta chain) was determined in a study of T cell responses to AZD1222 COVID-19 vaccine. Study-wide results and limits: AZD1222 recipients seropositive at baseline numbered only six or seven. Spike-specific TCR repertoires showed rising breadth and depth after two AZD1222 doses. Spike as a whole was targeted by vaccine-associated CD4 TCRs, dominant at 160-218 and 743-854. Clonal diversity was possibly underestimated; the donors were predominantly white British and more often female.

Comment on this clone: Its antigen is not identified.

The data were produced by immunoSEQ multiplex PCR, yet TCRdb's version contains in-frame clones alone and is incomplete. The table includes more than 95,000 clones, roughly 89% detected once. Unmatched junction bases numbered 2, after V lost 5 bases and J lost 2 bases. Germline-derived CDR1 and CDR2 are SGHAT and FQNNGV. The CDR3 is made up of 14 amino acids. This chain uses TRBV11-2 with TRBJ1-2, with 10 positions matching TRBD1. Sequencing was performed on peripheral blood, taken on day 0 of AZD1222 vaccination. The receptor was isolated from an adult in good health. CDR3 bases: TGTGCCAGCAGCATGGGACAGGGGAACTATGGCTACACCTTC. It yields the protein CASSMGQGNYGYTF.